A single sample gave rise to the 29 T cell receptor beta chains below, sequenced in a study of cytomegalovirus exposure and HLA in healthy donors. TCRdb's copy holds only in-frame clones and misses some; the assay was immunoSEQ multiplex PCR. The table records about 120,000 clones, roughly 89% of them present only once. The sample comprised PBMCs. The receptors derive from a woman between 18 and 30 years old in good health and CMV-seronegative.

For the CDR3, the DNA is TGCGCCAGCAGCTCCTATACCGGCACTGAAGCTTTCTTT. It is translated as CASSSYTGTEAFF. The chain is built from TRBV5-1 and TRBJ1-1; no reliable D call. The CDR3 loop spans 13 amino acids. CDR1 is SGHRS and CDR2 is YFSETQ in the germline V gene. Trimming took 3 bases from V and 4 from J, leaving 10 bases between them.

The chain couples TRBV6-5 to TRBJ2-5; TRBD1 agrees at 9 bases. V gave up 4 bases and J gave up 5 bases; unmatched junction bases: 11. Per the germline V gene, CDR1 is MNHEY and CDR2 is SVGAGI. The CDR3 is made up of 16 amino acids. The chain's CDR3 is CASSSLNRGLGETQYF. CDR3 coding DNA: TGTGCCAGCAGTTCCTTAAACAGGGGGCTAGGTGAGACCCAGTACTTC.

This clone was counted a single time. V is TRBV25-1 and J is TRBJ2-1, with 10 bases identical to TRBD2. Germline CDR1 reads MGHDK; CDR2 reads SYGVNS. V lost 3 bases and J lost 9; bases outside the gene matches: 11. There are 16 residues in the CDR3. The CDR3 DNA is TGTGCCAGCAGTGAGCTCATAAGCGGGAGGGCCGGTGAGCAGTTCTTC. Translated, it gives CASSELISGRAGEQFF.

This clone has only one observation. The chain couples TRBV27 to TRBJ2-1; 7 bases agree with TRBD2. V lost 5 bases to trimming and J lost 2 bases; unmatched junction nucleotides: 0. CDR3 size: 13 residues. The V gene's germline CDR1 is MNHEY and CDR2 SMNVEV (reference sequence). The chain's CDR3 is CASSRGAYNEQFF. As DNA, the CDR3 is TGTGCCAGCAGTCGGGGGGCCTACAATGAGCAGTTCTTC.

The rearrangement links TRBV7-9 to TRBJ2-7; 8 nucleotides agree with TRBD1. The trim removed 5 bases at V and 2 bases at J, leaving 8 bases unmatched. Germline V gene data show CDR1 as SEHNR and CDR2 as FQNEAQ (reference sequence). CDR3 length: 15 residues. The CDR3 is CASSPSTGGTYEQYF. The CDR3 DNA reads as TGTGCCAGCAGCCCTAGCACAGGGGGGACCTACGAGCAGTACTTC.

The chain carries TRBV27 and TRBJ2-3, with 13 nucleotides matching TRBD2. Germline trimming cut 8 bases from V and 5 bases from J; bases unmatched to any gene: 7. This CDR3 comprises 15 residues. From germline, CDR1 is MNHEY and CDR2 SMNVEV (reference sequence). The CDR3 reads CASHSGTSGKDTQYF. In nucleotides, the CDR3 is TGTGCCAGCCATTCCGGGACTAGCGGGAAAGATACGCAGTATTTT.

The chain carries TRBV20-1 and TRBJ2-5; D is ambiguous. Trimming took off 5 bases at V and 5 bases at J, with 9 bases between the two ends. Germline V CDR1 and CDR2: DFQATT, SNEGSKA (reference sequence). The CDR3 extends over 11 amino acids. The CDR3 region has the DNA TGCAGTGCTGTTTACTTGGAGACCCAGTACTTC. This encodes CSAVYLETQYF.

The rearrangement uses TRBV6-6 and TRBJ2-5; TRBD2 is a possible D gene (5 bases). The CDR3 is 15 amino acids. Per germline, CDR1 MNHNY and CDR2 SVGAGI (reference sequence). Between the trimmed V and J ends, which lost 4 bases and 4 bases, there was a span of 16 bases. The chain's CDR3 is CASSSSGPGPETQYF. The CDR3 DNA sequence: TGTGCCAGCAGTTCGAGCGGACCCGGGCCAGAGACCCAGTACTTC.

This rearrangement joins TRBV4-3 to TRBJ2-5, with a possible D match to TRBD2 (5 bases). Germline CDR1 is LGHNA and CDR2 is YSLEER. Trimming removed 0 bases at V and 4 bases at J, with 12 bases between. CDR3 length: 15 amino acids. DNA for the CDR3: TGCGCCAGCAGCCAAGAAAGGGTAGCGCGAGAGACCCAGTACTTC. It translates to CASSQERVARETQYF.

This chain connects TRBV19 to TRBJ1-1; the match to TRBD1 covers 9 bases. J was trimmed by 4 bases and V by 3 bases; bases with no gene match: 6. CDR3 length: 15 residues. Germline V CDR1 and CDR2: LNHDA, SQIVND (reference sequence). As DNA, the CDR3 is TGTGCCAGTAGTATTCTAACAGGGGGCGGCACTGAAGCTTTCTTT. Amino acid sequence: CASSILTGGGTEAFF.

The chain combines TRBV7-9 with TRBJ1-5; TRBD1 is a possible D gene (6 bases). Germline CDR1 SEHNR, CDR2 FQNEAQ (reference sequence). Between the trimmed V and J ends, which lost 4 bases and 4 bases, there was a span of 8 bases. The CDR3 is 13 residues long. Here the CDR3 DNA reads TGTGCCAGCAGCTCCACAGGGAATCAGCCCCAGCATTTT. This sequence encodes CASSSTGNQPQHF.

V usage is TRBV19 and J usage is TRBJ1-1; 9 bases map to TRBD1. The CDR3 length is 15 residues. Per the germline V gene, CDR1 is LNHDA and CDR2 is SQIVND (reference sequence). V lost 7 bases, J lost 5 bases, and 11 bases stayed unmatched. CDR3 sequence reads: CASIKTRTGETEAFF. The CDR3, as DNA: TGTGCCAGTATTAAAACTCGGACAGGGGAGACTGAAGCTTTCTTT.

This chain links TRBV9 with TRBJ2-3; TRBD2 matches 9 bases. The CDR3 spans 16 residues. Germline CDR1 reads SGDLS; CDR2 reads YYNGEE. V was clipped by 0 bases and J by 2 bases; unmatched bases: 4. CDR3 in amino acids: CASSVVGGRATDTQYF. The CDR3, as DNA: TGTGCCAGCAGCGTAGTTGGCGGGAGGGCCACAGATACGCAGTATTTT. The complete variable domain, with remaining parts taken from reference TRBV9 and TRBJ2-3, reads DSGVTQTPKHLITATGQRVTLRCSPRSGDLSVYWYQQSLDQGLQFLIQYYNGEERAKGNILERFSAQQFPDLHSELNLSSLELGDSALYFCASSVVGGRATDTQYFGPGTRLTVL.

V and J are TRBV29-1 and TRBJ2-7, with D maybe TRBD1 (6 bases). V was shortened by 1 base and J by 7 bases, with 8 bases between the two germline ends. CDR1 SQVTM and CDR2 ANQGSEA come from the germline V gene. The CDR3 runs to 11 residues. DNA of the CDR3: TGCAGCGTTGAAGGGCAGGGGGAGCAGTACTTC. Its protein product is CSVEGQGEQYF.

CDR3 region: CASRRLTSGSSNEQFF. In DNA form, the CDR3 reads TGTGCCAGCAGACGACTAACTAGCGGGAGTTCCAATGAGCAGTTCTTC. The rearrangement joins TRBV5-4 to TRBJ2-1; TRBD2 matches 11 bases. After removal of 5 bases from V and 6 bases from J, the junction contained 10 bases not matched to a gene. Looked up from germline, CDR1 is SGHNT and CDR2 is YYREEE (reference sequence). CDR3 length equals 16 residues.

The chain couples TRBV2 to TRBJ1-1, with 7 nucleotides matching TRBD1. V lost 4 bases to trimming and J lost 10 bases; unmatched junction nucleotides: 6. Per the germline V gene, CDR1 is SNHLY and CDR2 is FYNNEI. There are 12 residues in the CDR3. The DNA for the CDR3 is TGTGCCAGCAGTGGGGACAGCACCAGAGCTTTCTTT. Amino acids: CASSGDSTRAFF.

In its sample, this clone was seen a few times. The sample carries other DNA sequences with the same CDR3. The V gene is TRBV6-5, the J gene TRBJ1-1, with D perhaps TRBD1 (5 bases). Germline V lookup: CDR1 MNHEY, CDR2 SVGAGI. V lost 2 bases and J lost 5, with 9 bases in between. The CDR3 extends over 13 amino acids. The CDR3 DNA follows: TGTGCCAGCAGTTACGGGGGGGGGACTGAAGCTTTCTTT. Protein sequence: CASSYGGGTEAFF.

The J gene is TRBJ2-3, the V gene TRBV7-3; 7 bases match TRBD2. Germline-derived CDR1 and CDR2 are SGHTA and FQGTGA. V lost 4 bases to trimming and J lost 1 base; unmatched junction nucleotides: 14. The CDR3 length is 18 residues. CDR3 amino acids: CASSSPGASGEGTDTQYF. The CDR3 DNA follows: TGTGCCAGCAGCTCCCCGGGAGCTAGCGGAGAGGGCACAGATACGCAGTATTTT.

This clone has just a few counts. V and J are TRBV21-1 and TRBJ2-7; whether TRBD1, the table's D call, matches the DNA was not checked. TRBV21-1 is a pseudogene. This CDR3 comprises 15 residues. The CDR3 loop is CASSRQQGVNYEQYF. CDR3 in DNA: TGTGCCAGCAGCAGGCAACAGGGAGTTAACTACGAGCAGTACTTC.

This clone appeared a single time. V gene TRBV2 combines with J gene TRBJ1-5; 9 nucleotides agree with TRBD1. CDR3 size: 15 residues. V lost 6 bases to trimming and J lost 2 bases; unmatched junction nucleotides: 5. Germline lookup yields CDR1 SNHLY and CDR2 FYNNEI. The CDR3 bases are TGTGCCAGCAGCTCGGACAGGGGAGGCAATCAGCCCCAGCATTTT. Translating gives CASSSDRGGNQPQHF.

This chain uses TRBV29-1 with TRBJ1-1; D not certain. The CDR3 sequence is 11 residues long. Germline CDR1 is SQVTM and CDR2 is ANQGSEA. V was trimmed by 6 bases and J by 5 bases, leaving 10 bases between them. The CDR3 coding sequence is TGCAGCGTGCGTCCGGGGACTGAAGCTTTCTTT. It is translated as CSVRPGTEAFF.

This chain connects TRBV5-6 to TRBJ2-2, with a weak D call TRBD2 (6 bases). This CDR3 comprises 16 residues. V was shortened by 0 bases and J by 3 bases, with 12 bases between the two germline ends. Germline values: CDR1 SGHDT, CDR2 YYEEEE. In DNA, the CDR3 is TGTGCCAGCAGCTTGGGGGAGGAGCCTTACACCGGGGAGCTGTTTTTT. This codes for CASSLGEEPYTGELFF.

CDR3 in DNA: TGTGCCAGCAGCTTGGCAGGGACTAGAGGGGAGACCCAGTACTTC. Its translation: CASSLAGTRGETQYF. The chain has TRBV5-4 and TRBJ2-5, with 8 positions matching TRBD2. The CDR3 covers 15 residues. Unmatched junction bases numbered 6, after V lost 0 bases and J lost 5 bases. From germline, CDR1 is SGHNT and CDR2 YYREEE (reference sequence).

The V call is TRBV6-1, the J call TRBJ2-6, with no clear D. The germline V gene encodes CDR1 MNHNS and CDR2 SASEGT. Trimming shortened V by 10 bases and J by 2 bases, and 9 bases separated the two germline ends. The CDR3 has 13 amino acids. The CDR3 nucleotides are TGTGCCATCAGGAGCGCTGGGGCCAACGTCCTGACTTTC. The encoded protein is CAIRSAGANVLTF.

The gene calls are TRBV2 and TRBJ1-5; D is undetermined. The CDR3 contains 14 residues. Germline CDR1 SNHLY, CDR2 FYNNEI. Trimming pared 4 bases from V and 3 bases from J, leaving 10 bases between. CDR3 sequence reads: CASSAEAINQPQHF. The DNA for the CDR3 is TGTGCCAGCAGTGCGGAGGCGATCAATCAGCCCCAGCATTTT.

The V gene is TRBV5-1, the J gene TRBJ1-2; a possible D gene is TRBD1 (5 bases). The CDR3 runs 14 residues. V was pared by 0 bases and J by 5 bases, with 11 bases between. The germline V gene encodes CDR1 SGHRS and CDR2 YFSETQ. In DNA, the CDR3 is TGCGCCAGCAGCTTGGAGGGACTCCGATATGGCTACACCTTC. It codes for CASSLEGLRYGYTF.

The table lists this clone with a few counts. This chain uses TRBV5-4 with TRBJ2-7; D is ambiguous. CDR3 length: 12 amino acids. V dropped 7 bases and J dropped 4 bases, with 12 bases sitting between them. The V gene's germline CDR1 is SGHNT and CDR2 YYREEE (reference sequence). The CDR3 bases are TGTGCCAGCGGCAGATCCCCTTACGAGCAGTACTTC. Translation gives CASGRSPYEQYF.

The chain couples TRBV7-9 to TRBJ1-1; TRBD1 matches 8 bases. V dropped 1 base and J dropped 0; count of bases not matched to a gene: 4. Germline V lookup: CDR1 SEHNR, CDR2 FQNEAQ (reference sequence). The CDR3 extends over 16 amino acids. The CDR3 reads CASSLGTGSMNTEAFF. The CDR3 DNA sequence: TGTGCCAGCAGCTTAGGGACAGGGTCAATGAACACTGAAGCTTTCTTT.

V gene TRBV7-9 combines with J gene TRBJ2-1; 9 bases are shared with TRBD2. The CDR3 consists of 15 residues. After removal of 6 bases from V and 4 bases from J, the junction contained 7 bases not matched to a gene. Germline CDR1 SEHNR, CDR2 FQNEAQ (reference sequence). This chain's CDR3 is CASSSGTSRYNEQFF. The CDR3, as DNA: TGTGCCAGCAGTTCCGGGACTAGCAGGTACAATGAGCAGTTCTTC.